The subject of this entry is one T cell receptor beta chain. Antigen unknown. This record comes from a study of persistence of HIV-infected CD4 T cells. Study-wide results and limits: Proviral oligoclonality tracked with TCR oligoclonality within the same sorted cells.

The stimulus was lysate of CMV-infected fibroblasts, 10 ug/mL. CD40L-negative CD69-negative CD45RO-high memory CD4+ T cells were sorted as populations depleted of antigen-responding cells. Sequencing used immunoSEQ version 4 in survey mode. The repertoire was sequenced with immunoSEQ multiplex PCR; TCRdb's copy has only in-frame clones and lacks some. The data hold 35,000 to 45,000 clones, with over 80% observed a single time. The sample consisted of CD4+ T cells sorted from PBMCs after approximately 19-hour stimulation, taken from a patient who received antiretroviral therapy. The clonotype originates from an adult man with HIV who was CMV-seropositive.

CDR3 coding DNA: TGTGCCAGCAGTCAGGGACAGGGAACCAACACTGAAGCTTTCTTT. Amino acid sequence: CASSQGQGTNTEAFF. V gene TRBV27 combines with J gene TRBJ1-1; 9 bases line up with TRBD1. The CDR3 sequence is 15 residues long. The germline CDR1 and CDR2 sequences are MNHEY and SMNVEV (reference sequence). Trimming took 5 bases from V and 2 from J; bases not matched to a gene: 6.